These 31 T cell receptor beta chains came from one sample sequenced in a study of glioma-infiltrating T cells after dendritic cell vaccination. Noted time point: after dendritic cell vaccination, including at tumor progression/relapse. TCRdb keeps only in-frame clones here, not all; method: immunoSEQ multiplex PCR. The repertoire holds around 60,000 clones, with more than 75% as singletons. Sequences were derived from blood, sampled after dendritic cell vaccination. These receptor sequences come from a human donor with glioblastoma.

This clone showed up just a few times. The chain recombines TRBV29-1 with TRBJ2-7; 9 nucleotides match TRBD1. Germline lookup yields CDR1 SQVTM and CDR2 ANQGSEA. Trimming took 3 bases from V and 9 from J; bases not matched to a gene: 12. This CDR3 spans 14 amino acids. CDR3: CSVDLTGGSGGQYF. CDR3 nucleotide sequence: TGCAGCGTTGACCTGACAGGGGGTTCCGGAGGGCAGTACTTC.

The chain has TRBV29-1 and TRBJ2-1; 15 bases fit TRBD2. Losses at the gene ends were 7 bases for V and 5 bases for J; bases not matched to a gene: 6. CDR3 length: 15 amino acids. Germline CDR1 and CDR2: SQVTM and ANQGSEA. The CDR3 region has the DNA TGCAGCGCTGGACTAGCGGGGGGGCCAGACAATGAGCAGTTCTTC. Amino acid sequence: CSAGLAGGPDNEQFF.

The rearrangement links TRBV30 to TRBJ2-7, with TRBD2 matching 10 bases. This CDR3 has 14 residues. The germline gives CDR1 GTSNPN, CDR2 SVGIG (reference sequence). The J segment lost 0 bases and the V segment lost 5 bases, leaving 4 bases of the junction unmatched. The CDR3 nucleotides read TGTGCCTGGGATAGCGGGGGGTTCTCCTACGAGCAGTACTTC. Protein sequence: CAWDSGGFSYEQYF.

The CDR3 nucleotides read TGTGCCAGCAGTTACTCGAGGGGGCTCGGAAACACCATATATTTT. Its translation is CASSYSRGLGNTIYF. The J gene is TRBJ1-3, the V gene TRBV6-5; TRBD1 matches at 7 bases. CDR3 length: 15 residues. V shed 0 bases and J 4 bases; nucleotides not matched to a gene: 3. Germline values: CDR1 MNHEY, CDR2 SVGAGI.

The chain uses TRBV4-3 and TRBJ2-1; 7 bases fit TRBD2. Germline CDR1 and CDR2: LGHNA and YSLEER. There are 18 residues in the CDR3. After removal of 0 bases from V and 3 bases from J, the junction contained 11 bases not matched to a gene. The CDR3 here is CASSQEFPAGINYNEQFF. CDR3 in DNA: TGCGCCAGCAGCCAAGAATTTCCAGCGGGGATTAACTACAATGAGCAGTTCTTC.

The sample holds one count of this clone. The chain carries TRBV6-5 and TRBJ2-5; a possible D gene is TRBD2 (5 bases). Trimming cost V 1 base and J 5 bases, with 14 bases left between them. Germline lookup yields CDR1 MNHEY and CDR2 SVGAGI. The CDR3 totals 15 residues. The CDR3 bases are TGTGCCAGCAGTTACTTGTCGGGGTTGCGGGAGACCCAGTACTTC. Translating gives CASSYLSGLRETQYF.

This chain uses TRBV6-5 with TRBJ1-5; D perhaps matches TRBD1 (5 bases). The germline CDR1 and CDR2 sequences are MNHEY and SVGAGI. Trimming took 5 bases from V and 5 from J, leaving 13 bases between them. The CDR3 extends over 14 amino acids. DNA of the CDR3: TGTGCCAGCAGTCCCGGCCAGGGCCATCAGCCCCAGCATTTT. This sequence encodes CASSPGQGHQPQHF.

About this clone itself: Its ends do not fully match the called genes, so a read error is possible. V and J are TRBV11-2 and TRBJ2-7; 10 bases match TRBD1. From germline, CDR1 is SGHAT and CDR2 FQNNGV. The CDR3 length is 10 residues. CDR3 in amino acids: CASFRTGGDF. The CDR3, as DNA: TGTGCCAGCTTCAGGACAGGGGGAGATTTC. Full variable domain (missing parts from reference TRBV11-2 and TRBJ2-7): EAGVAQSPRYKIIEKRQSVAFWCNPISGHATLYWYQQILGQGPKLLIQFQNNGVVDDSQLPKDRFSAERLKGVDSTLKIQPAKLEDSAVYLCASFRTGGDFGPGTRLTVT.

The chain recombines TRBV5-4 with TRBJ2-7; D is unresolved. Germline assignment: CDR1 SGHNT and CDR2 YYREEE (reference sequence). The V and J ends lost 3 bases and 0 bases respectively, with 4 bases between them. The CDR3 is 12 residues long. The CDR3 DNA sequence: TGTGCCAGCAGCTCCAGCTCCTACGAGCAGTACTTC. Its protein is CASSSSSYEQYF.

CDR3 sequence (DNA): TGCGCCAGCAGCCAAGCCGGGACAGGGGACTATGGCTACACCTTC. This sequence encodes CASSQAGTGDYGYTF. V is TRBV4-3 and J is TRBJ1-2, with 10 bases matching TRBD1. The V and J ends lost 1 base and 3 bases, in that order; junction bases with no gene match: 2. CDR3 length equals 15 residues. Germline V gene lookup returns CDR1 LGHNA and CDR2 YSLEER.

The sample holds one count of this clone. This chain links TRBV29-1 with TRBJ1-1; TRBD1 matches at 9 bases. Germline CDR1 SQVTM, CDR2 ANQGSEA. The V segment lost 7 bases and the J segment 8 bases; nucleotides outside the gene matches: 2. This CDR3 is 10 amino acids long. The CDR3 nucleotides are TGCAGCGCTGGACAGGGGGAAGCTTTCTTT. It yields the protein CSAGQGEAFF.

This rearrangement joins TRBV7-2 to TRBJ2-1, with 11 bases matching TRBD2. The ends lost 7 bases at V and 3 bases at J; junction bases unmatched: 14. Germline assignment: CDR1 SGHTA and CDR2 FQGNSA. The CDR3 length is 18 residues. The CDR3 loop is CASTRRSSGGYLYNEQFF. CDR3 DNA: TGTGCCAGCACCAGGAGGTCTAGCGGGGGGTACCTCTACAATGAGCAGTTCTTC. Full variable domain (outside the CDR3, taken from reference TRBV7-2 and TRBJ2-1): GAGVSQSPSNKVTEKGKDVELRCDPISGHTALYWYRQSLGQGLEFLIYFQGNSAPDKSGLPSDRFSAERTGGSVSTLTIQRTQQEDSAVYLCASTRRSSGGYLYNEQFFGPGTRLTVL.

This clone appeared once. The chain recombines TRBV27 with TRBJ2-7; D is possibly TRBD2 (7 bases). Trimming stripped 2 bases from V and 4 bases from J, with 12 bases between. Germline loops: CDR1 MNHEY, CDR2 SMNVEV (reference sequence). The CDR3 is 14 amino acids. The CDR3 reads CASSLAAGAYEQYF. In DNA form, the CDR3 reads TGTGCCAGCAGTTTAGCTGCGGGGGCATACGAGCAGTACTTC.

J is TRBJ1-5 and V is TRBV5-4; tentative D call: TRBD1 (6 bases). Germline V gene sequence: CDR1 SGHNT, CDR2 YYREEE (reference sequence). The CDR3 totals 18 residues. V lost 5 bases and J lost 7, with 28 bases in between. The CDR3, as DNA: TGTGCCAGCAGATCCATCGGGACACCTTCCCTTAGGCGCCAGCCCCAGCATTTT. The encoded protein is CASRSIGTPSLRRQPQHF.

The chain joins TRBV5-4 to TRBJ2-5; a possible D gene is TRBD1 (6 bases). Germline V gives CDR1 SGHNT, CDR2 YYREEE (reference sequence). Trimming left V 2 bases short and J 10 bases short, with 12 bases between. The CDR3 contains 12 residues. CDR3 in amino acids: CASSFRDNYQYF. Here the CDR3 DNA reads TGTGCCAGCAGCTTCCGGGACAACTACCAGTACTTC.

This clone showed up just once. The CDR3, as DNA: TGTGCCAGCAGCGATGAGGGAGAAGCTTTCTTT. Its protein product is CASSDEGEAFF. The rearrangement uses TRBV9 and TRBJ1-1; the D is unclear. CDR1 SGDLS and CDR2 YYNGEE come from the germline V gene. The CDR3 length is 11 residues. Between the trimmed V and J ends, which lost 3 bases and 8 bases, there was a span of 8 bases.

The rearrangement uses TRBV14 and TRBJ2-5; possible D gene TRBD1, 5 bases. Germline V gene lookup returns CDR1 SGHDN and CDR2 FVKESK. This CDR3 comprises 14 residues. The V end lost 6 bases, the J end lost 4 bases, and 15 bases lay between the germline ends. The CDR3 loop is CASRPFGQGETQYF. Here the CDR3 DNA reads TGTGCCAGCAGGCCGTTCGGGCAGGGAGAGACCCAGTACTTC. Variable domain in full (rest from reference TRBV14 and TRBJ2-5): EAGVTQFPSHSVIEKGQTVTLRCDPISGHDNLYWYRRVMGKEIKFLLHFVKESKQDESGMPNNRFLAERTGGTYSTLKVQPAELEDSGVYFCASRPFGQGETQYFGPGTRLLVL.

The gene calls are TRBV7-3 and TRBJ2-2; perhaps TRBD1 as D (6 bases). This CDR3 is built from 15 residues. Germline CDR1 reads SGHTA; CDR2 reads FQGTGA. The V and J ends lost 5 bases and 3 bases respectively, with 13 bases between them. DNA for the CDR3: TGTGCCAGCAGCCCTACAGGGACCTACACCGGGGAGCTGTTTTTT. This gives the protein CASSPTGTYTGELFF.

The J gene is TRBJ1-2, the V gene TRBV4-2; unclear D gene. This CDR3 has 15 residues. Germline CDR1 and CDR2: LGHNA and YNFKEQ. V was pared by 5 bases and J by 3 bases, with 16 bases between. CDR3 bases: TGTGCCAGCAGCTTGGGAGGTTACACCGACTATGGCTACACCTTC. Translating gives CASSLGGYTDYGYTF.

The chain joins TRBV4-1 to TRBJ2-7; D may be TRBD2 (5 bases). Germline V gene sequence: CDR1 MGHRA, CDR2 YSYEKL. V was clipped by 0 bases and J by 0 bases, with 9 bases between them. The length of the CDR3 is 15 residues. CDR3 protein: CASSQDDYISYEQYF. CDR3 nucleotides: TGCGCCAGCAGCCAAGATGACTACATCTCCTACGAGCAGTACTTC.

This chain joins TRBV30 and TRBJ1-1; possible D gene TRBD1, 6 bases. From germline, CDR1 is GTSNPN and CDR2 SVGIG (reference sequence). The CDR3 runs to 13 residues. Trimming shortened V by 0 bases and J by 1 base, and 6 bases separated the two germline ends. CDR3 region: CAWSVQGNTEAFF. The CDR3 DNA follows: TGTGCCTGGAGTGTACAGGGGAACACTGAAGCTTTCTTT.

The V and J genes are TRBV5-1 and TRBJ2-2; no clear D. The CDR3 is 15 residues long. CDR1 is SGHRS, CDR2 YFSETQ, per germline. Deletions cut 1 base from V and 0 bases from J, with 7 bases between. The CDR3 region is CASSLTASNTGELFF. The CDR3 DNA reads TGCGCCAGCAGCTTGACCGCGTCGAACACCGGGGAGCTGTTTTTT.

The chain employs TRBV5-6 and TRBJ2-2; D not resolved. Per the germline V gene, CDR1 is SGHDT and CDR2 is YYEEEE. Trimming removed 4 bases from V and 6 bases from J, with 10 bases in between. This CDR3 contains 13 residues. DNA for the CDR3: TGTGCCAGCAGCCCCGTATTTGCCGGGGAGCTGTTTTTT. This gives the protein CASSPVFAGELFF.

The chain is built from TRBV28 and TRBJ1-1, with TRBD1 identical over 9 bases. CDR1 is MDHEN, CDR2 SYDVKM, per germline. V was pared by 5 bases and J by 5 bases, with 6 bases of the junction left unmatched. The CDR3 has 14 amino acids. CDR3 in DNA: TGTGCCAGCAGTAAACAGGGGGCGAGGACTGAAGCTTTCTTT. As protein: CASSKQGARTEAFF.

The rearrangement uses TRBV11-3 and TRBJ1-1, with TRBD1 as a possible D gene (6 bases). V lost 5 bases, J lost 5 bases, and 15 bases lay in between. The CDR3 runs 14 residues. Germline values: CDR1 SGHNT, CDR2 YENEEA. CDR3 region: CASSLGGRTTEAFF. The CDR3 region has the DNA TGTGCCAGCAGCCTGGGGGGGCGGACAACTGAAGCTTTCTTT.

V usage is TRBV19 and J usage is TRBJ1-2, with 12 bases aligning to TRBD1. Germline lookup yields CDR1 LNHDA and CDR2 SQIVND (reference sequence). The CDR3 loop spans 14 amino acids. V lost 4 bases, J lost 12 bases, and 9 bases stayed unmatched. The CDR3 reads CASSTQGTGGIDTF. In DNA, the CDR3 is TGTGCCAGTAGTACTCAAGGGACAGGGGGCATAGACACCTTC.

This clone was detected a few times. This chain's CDR3 is CASSLADRGKQYF. The DNA of the CDR3 is TGTGCCAGCAGCTTAGCGGACAGGGGAAAGCAGTACTTC. This chain links TRBV11-1 with TRBJ2-7; TRBD1 agrees at 9 bases. Germline assignment: CDR1 SGHAT and CDR2 FQDESV (reference sequence). This CDR3 has 13 residues. V was clipped by 0 bases and J by 8 bases; unmatched bases: 2.

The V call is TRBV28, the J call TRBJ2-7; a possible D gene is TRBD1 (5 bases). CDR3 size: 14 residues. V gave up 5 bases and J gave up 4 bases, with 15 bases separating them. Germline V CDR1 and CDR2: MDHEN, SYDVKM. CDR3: CASSMPPRVYEQYF. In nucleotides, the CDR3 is TGTGCCAGCAGTATGCCCCCCAGGGTATACGAGCAGTACTTC.

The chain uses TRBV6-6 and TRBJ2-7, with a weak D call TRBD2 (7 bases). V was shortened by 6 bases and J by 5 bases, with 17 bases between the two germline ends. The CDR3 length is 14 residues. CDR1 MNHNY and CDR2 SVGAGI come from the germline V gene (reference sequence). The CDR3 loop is CASSQPGGWDEQYF. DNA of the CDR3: TGTGCCAGCAGCCAACCGGGGGGCTGGGACGAGCAGTACTTC.

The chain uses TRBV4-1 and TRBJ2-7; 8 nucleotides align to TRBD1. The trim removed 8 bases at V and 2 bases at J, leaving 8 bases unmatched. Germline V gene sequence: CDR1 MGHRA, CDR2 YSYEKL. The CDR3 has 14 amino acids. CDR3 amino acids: CASAAGTGPYEQYF. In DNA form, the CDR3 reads TGCGCCAGCGCAGCCGGGACAGGCCCCTACGAGCAGTACTTC.

The chain's CDR3 is CASSLRTGGTEAFF. The CDR3 DNA follows: TGTGCCAGCAGTCTTAGGACAGGGGGCACTGAAGCTTTCTTT. The chain combines TRBV27 with TRBJ1-1; TRBD1 matches 10 bases. Germline V gene lookup returns CDR1 MNHEY and CDR2 SMNVEV (reference sequence). This CDR3 is built from 14 residues. V dropped 5 bases and J dropped 4; count of bases not matched to a gene: 4.